The clone carrying this T cell receptor (beta chain) was counted between two and nine times. What it recognizes is unknown. This specimen comes from a study of cytomegalovirus exposure and HLA in healthy donors. Germline CDR1 reads SGHAT; CDR2 reads FQNNGV. This CDR3 has 12 amino acids. V was trimmed by 0 bases and J by 5 bases, leaving 4 bases between them. It was with 60 Vbeta and 13 Jbeta primers that the PCR ran. Sequenced by immunoSEQ multiplex PCR; TCRdb stores in-frame clones only, minus some. The sample holds 90,000 or so clones, 75% to 85% seen once. Study results and limitations: TCR beta chains associated with HLA were, in a later analysis, more clonally expanded than equally common others. A later analysis linked a missense DCLRE1C variant to TCR beta V- and J-gene trimming. Most TCRs appeared rarely, but some public TCRs recurred in many donors. For most TCR beta V segments, an earlier analysis put the productive rate at about 90% or about 30% of the time.

This receptor was obtained from a man aged 45 to 65 in good health and CMV-seropositive. This chain uses TRBV11-2 with TRBJ2-5, with D hard to call. Input material: PBMCs. Here the CDR3 reads CASSLDRETQYF. The CDR3 region has the DNA TGTGCCAGCAGCTTAGACCGGGAGACCCAGTACTTC.